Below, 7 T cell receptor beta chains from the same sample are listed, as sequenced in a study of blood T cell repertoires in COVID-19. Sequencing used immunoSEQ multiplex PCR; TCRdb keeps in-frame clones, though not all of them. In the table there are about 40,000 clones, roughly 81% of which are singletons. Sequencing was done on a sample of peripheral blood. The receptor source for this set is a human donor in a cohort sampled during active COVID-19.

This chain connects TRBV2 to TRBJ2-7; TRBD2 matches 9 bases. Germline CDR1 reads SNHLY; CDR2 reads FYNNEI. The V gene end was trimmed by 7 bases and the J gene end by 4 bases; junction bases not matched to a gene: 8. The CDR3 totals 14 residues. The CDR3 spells CASKMSGGRYEQYF. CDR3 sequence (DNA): TGTGCCAGCAAAATGAGCGGGGGGAGGTACGAGCAGTACTTC.

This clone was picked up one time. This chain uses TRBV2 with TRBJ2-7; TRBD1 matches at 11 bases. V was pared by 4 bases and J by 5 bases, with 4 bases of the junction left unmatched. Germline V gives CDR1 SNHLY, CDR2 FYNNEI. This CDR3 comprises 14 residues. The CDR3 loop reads CASSGGTGGNEQYF. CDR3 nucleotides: TGTGCCAGCAGTGGGGGGACAGGGGGTAACGAGCAGTACTTC.

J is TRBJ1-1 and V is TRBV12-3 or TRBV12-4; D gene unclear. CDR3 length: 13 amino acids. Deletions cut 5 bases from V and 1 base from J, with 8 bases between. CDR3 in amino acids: CASSLPGNTEAFF. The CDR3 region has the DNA TGTGCCAGCAGTCTCCCGGGGAACACTGAAGCTTTCTTT.

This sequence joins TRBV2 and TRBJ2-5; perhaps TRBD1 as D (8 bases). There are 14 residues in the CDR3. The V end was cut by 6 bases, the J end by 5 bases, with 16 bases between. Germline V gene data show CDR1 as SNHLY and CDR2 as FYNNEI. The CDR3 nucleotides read TGTGCCAGCAGCAGACAGGGGCGGGGGGAGACCCAGTACTTC. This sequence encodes CASSRQGRGETQYF.

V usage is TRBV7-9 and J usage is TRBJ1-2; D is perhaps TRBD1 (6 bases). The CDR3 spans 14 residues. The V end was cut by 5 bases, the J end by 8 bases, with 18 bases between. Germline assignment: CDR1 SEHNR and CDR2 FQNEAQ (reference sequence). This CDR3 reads CASSPSTGQAGYTF. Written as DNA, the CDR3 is TGTGCCAGCAGCCCGTCGACAGGACAAGCGGGCTACACCTTC.

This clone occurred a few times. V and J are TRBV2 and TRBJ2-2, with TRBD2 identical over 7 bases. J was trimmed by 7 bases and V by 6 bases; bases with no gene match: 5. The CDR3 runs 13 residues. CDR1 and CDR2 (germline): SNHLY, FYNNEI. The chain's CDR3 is CASSREAGGELFF. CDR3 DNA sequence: TGTGCCAGCAGCCGGGAGGCGGGCGGGGAGCTGTTTTTT.

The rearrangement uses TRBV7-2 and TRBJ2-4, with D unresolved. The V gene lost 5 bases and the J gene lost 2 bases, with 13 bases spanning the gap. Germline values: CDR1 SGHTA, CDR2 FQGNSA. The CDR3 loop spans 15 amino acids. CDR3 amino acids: CASSINSGSKNIQYF. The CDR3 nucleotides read TGTGCCAGCAGCATAAACTCCGGGTCCAAAAACATTCAGTACTTC.